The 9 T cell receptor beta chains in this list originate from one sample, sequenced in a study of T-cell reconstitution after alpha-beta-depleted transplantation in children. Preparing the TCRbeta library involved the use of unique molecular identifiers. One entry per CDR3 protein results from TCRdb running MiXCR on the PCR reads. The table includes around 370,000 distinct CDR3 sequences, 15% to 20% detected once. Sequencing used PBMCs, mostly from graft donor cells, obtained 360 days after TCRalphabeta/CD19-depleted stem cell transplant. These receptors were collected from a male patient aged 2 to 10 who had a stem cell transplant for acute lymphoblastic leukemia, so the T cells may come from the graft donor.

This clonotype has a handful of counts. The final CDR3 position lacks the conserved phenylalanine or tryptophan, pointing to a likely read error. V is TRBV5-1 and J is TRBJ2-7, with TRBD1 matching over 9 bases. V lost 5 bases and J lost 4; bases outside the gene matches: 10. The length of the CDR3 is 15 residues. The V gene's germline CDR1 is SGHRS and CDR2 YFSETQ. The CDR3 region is CASSRPGTGSYEQYC. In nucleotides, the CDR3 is TGCGCCAGCAGTCGGCCCGGGACAGGGAGTTACGAGCAGTACTGC.

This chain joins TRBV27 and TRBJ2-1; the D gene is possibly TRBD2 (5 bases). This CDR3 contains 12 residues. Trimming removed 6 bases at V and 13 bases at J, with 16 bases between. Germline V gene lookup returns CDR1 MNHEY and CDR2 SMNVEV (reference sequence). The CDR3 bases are TGTGCCAGCAGGCTCGGACCCGGGAAACAGTTCTTC. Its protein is CASRLGPGKQFF.

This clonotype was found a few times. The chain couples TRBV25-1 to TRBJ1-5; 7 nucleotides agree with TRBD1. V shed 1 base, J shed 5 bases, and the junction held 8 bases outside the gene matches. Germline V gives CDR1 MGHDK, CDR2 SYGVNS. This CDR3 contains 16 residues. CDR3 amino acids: CASSESRQGVDQPQHF. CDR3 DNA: TGTGCCAGCAGTGAATCGAGGCAGGGGGTAGATCAGCCCCAGCATTTT. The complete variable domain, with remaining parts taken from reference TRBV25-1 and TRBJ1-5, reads EADIYQTPRYLVIGTGKKITLECSQTMGHDKMYWYQQDPGMELHLIHYSYGVNSTEKGDLSSESTVSRIRTEHFPLTLESARPSHTSQYLCASSESRQGVDQPQHFGDGTRLSIL.

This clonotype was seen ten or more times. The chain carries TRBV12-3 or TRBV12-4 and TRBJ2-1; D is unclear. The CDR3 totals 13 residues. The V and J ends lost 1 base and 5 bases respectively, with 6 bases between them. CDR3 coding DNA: TGTGCCAGCAGTTTAGGCTTACACAATGAGCAGTTCTTC. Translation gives CASSLGLHNEQFF.

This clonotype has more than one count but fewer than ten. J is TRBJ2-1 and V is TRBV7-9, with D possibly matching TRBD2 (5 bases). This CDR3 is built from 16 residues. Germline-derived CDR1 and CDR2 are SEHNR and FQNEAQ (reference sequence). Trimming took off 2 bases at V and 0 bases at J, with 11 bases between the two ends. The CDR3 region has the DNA TGTGCCAGCAGCTTATCGGGGTCGAGCTCCTACAATGAGCAGTTCTTC. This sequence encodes CASSLSGSSSYNEQFF.

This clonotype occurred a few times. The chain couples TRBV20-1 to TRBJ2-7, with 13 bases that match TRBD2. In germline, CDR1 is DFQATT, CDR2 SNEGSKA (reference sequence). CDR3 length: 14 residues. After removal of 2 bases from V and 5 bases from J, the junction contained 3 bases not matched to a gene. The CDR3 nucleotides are TGCAGTGCTAGAAGGACTAGCGGGAGCAACGAGCAGTACTTC. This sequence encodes CSARRTSGSNEQYF.

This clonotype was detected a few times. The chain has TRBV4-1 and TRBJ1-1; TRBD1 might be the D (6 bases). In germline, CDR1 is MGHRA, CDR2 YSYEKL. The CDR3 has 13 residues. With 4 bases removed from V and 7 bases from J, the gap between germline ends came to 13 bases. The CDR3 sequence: CASSRNRVREAFF. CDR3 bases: TGCGCCAGCAGCCGAAACAGGGTACGTGAAGCTTTCTTT.

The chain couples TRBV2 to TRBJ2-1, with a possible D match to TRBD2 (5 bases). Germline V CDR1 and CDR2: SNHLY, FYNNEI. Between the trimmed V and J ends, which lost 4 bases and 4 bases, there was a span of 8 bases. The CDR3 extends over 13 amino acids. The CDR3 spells CASSGTRYNEQFF. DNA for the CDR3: TGTGCCAGCAGTGGAACTAGGTACAATGAGCAGTTCTTC.

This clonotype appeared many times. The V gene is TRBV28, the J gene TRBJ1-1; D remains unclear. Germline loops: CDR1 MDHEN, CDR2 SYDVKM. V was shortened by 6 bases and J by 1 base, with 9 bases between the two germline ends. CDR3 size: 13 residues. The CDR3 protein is CASRLTQNTEAFF. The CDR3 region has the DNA TGTGCCAGCAGGTTAACACAGAACACTGAAGCTTTCTTT.